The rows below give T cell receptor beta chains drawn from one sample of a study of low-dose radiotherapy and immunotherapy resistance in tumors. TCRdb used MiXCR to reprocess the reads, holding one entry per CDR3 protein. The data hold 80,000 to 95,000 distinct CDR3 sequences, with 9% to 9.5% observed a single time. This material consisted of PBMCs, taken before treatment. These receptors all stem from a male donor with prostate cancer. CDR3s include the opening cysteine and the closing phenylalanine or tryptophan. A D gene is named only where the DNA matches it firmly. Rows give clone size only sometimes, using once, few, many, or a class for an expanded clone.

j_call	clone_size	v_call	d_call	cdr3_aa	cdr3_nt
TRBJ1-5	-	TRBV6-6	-	CASSYLGQSNQPQHF	TGTGCCAGCAGTTACTTAGGGCAGAGCAATCAGCCCCAGCATTTT
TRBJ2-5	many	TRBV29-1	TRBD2	CSVALVKTSRKETQYF	TGCAGCGTTGCCCTGGTTAAGACTAGCAGGAAAGAGACCCAGTACTTC
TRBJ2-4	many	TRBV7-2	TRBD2	CASSGRGASGSGAKNIQYF	TGTGCCAGCAGCGGCCGAGGGGCTAGCGGGAGCGGGGCCAAAAACATTCAGTACTTC
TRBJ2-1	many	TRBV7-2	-	CASSSRSNEQFF	TGTGCCAGCAGCTCCCGTAGTAATGAGCAGTTCTTC
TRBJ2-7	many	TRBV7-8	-	CASSPNPTGEQYF	TGTGCCAGCAGCCCCAACCCCACGGGAGAGCAGTACTTC
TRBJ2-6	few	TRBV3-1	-	CASSRTPPEAGANVLTF	TGTGCCAGCAGCCGCACACCTCCGGAGGCCGGGGCCAACGTCCTGACTTTC
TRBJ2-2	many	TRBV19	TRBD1	CASSSWGTGNTGELFF	TGTGCCAGTAGTTCCTGGGGGACAGGAAACACCGGGGAGCTGTTTTTT
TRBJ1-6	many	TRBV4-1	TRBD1	CASSQGRQGHSPLHF	TGCGCCAGCAGCCAAGGGAGACAGGGTCATTCACCCCTCCACTTT
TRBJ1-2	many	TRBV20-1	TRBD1	CSPGTGNYGYTF	TGCAGTCCAGGGACAGGGAACTATGGCTACACCTTC
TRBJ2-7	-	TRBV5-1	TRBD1	CASSPWDRGSYEQYF	TGCGCCAGCAGCCCGTGGGACAGGGGCTCCTACGAGCAGTACTTC